This section outlines one T cell receptor beta chain sequence together with its context. Its target is not known. Combining CD45RO+ cells with CCR7-negative CD45RA+ TemRA cells gave CD8 memory. This sample was taken from a study of shared clonotypes between healthy human individuals. Study-wide background: Each donor had three CD4 naive, three CD4 memory, two CD8 naive and one CD8 memory plate. Study observations and caveats: Blood alone was sampled, and tissue repertoires likely differ.

The deep-level immunoSEQ assay was used. TCRdb keeps only in-frame clones here, not all; method: immunoSEQ multiplex PCR. The sample has under 350,000 clones, about nine tenths seen once. Germline values: CDR1 SQVTM, CDR2 ANQGSEA. The CDR3 is 13 residues long. Trimming stripped 5 bases from V and 3 bases from J, with 13 bases between. Sequenced input: memory CD8+ T cells sorted from blood. Subset given: CD45RO+ cells pooled with CCR7-negative TemRA cells. The clonotype originates from a man aged 18-30 years in good health. The chain recombines TRBV29-1 with TRBJ1-2; possible D gene TRBD1, 6 bases. CDR3 coding DNA: TGCAGCGTTACCGGGGGCGTATACTATGGCTACACCTTC. Translation gives CSVTGGVYYGYTF.